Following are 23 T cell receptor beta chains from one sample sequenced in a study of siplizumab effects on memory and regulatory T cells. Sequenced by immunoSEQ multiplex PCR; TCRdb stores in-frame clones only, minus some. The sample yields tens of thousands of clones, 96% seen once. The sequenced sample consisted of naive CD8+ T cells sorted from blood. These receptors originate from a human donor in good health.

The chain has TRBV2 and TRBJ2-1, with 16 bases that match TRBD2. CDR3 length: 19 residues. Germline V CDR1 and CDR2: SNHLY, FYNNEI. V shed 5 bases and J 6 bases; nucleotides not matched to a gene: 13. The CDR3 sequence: CASSIPGLAGGPRGNEQFF. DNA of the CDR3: TGTGCCAGCAGTATTCCGGGACTAGCGGGGGGGCCAAGGGGCAATGAGCAGTTCTTC.

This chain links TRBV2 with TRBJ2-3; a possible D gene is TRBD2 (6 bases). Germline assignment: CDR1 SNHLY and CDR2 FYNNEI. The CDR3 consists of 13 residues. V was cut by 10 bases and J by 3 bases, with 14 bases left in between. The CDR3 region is CATPGEQTDTQYF. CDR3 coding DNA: TGTGCCACCCCGGGGGAGCAGACAGATACGCAGTATTTT.

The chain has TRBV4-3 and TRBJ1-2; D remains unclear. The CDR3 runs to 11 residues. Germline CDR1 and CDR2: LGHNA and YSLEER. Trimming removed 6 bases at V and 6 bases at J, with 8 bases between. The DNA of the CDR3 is TGCGCCAGCAGGCACTCGCATGGCTACACCTTC. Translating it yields CASRHSHGYTF.

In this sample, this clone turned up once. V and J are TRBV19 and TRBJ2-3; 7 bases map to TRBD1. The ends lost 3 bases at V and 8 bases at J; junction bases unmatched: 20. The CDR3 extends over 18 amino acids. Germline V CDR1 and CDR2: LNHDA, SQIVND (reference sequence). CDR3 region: CASSMAHLGTVLPSTQYF. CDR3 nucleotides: TGTGCCAGTAGTATGGCCCATTTGGGGACAGTTCTACCATCTACGCAGTATTTT.

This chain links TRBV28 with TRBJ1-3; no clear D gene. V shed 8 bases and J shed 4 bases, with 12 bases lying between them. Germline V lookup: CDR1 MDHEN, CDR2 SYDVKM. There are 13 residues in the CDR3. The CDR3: CASVGRTGNTIYF. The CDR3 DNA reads TGTGCCAGCGTCGGACGGACGGGAAACACCATATATTTT.

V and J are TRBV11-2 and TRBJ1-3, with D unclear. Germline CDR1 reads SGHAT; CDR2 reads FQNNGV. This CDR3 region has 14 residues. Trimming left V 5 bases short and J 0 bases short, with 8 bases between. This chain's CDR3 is CASSGMSSGNTIYF. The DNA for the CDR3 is TGTGCCAGCAGCGGTATGTCCTCTGGAAACACCATATATTTT.

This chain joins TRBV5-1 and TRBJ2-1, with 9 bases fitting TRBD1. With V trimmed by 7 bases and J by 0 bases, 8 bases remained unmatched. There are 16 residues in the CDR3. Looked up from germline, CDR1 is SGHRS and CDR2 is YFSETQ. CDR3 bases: TGCGCCAGCGCACCGGGACAGGGAAGCTCCTACAATGAGCAGTTCTTC. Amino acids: CASAPGQGSSYNEQFF.

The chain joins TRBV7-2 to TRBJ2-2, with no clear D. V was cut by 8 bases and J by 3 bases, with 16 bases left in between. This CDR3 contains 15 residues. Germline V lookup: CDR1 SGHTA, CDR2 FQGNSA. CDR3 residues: CASLEANWDTGELFF. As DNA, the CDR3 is TGTGCCAGCCTGGAAGCGAACTGGGACACCGGGGAGCTGTTTTTT.

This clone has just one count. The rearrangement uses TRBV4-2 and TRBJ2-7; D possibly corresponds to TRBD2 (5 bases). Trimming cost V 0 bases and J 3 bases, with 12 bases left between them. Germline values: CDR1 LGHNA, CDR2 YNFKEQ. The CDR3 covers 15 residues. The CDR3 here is CASSQDLRGIYEQYF. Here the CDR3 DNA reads TGTGCCAGCAGCCAAGATCTTAGAGGGATCTACGAGCAGTACTTC.

The CDR3 DNA reads TGTGCCAGCAGCCCGGCAGGGGAGGGCAATGAGCAGTTCTTC. Translated: CASSPAGEGNEQFF. The chain uses TRBV7-3 and TRBJ2-1, with a tentative D call TRBD2 (7 bases). Trimming shortened V by 5 bases and J by 6 bases, and 14 bases separated the two germline ends. This CDR3 contains 14 residues. Germline lookup yields CDR1 SGHTA and CDR2 FQGTGA.

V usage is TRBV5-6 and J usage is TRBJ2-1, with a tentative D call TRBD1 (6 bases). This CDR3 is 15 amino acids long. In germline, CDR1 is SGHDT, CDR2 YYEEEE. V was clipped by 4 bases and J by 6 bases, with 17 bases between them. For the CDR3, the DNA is TGTGCCAGCAGCGTCTCAACTCAGGGGCCCAATGAGCAGTTCTTC. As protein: CASSVSTQGPNEQFF.

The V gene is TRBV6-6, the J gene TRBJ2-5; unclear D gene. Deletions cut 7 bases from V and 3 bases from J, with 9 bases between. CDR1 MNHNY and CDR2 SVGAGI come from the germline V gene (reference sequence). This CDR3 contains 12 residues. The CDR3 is CASIDREETQYF. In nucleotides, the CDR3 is TGTGCCAGCATCGACCGTGAAGAGACCCAGTACTTC.

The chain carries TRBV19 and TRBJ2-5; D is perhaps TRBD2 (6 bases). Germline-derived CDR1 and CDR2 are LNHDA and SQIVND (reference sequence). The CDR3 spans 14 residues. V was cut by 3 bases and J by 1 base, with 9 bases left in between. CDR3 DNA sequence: TGTGCCAGTAGTATTTTCGGGGGCCAAGAGACCCAGTACTTC. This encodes CASSIFGGQETQYF. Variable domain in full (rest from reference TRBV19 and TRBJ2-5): DGGITQSPKYLFRKEGQNVTLSCEQNLNHDAMYWYRQDPGQGLRLIYYSQIVNDFQKGDIAEGYSVSREKKESFPLTVTSAQKNPTAFYLCASSIFGGQETQYFGPGTRLLVL.

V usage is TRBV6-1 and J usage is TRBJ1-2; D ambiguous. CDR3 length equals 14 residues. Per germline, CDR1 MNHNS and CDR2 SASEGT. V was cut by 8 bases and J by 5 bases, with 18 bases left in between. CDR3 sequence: CASREGGLGYGYTF. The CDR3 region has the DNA TGTGCCAGCCGAGAGGGCGGCCTGGGATATGGCTACACCTTC.

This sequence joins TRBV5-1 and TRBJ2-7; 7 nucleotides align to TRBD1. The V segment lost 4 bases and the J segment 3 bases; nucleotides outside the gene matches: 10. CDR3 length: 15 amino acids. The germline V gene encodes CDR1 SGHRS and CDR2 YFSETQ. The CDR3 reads CASSHGTVDYYEQYF. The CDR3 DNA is TGCGCCAGCAGCCACGGGACAGTCGATTACTACGAGCAGTACTTC.

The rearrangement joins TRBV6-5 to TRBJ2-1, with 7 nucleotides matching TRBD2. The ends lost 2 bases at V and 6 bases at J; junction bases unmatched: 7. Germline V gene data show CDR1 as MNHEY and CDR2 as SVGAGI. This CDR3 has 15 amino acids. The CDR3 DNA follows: TGTGCCAGCAGTTACGGTGCGGGGGTTAGCAATGAGCAGTTCTTC. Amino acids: CASSYGAGVSNEQFF.

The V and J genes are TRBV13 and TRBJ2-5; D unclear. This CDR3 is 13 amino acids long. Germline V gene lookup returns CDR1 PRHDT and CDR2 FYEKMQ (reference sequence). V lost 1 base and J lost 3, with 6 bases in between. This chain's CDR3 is CASSLALEETQYF. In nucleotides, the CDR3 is TGTGCCAGCAGCTTAGCCCTAGAAGAGACCCAGTACTTC.

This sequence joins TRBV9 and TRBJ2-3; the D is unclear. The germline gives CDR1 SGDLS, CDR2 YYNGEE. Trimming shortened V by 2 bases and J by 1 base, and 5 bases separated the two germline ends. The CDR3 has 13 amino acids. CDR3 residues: CASSVDGTDTQYF. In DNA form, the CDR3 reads TGTGCCAGCAGCGTTGACGGCACAGATACGCAGTATTTT.

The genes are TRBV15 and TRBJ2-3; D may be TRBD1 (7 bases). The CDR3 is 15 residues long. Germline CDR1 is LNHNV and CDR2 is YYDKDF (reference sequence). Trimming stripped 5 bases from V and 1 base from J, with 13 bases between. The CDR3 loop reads CATSYQGGGTDTQYF. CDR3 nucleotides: TGTGCCACCAGCTACCAGGGGGGAGGCACAGATACGCAGTATTTT.

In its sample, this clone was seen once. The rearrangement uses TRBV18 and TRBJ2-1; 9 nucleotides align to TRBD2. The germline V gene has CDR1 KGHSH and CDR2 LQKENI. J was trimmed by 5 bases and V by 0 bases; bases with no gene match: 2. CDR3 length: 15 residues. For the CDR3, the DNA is TGTGCCAGCTCACCACCGGGACTAGCTAACAATGAGCAGTTCTTC. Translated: CASSPPGLANNEQFF.

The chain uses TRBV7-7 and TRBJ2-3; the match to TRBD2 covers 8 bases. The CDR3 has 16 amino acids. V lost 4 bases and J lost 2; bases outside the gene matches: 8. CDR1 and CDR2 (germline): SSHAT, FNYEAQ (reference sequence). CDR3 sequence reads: CASSYGSGGPTDTQYF. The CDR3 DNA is TGTGCCAGCAGCTACGGTTCGGGGGGGCCCACAGATACGCAGTATTTT.

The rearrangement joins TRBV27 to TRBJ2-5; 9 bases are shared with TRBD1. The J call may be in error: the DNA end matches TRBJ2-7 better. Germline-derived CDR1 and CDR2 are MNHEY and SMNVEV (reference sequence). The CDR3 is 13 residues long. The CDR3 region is CASRQGVTYEQYF. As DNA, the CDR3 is TGTGCCAGTCGACAGGGGGTGACCTACGAGCAGTACTTC.

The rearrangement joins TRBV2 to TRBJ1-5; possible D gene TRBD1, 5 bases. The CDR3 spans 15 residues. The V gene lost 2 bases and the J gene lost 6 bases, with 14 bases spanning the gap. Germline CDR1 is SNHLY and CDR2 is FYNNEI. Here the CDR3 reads CASSEFWGGVQPQHF. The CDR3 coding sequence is TGTGCCAGCAGTGAATTTTGGGGGGGGGTTCAGCCCCAGCATTTT.